The rows below give T cell receptor delta chains drawn from one sample of a study of Vδ1+ human thymocytes. TCRdb re-processed the multiplex PCR reads via CATT. The sample includes tens of thousands of delta-chain clones, approximately 16% of them seen just once. The source material was Vdelta1+ gamma-delta thymocytes from the thymus. These receptors originate from a boy younger than two who had congenital heart surgery. The CDR3 runs from the conserved cysteine through the conserved F or W. D genes are given only for firm matches. Some rows mark clone size as missing; the rest say once, few, many or name a class of expanded clone.

clone size | J gene | D gene | V gene | CDR3 protein | CDR3 DNA
few | TRDJ1 | TRDD3 | TRDV1 | CALGLPTRGWGIRPDKLIF | TGTGCTCTTGGCCTTCCTACGAGGGGGTGGGGGATACGCCCCGATAAACTCATCTTT
- | TRDJ1 | TRDD3 | TRDV1 | CALGDPQYWGIQGTDKLIF | TGTGCTCTTGGGGACCCCCAGTACTGGGGGATACAGGGCACCGATAAACTCATCTTT
- | TRDJ1 | TRDD2 | TRDV1 | CALGDPHFLRGTIF | TGTGCTCTTGGGGACCCTCACTTCCTACGGGGGACCATCTTT
few | TRDJ1 | - | TRDV2 | CACDTVRDPYTDKLIF | TGTGCCTGTGACACTGTCCGGGATCCGTACACCGACAAACTCATCTTT
- | TRDJ1 | TRDD3 | TRDV2 | CACDPLLGTADKLIF | TGTGCCTGTGATCCTTTACTGGGGACGGCCGATAAACTCATCTTT
- | TRDJ1 | - | TRDV1 | CALGDGPGGLGPYTDKLIF | TGTGCTCTTGGGGATGGCCCCGGAGGACTGGGCCCCTACACCGATAAACTCATCTTT
- | TRDJ1 | TRDD3 | TRDV1 | CALGELGLAKSTGGYTDKLIF | TGTGCTCTTGGGGAACTAGGTTTGGCCAAAAGTACTGGGGGATACACCGATAAACTCATCTTT
- | TRDJ1 | - | TRDV1 | CALGERRIQNGWGLYTDKLIF | TGTGCTCTTGGGGAAAGGAGGATCCAAAACGGGTGGGGGTTATACACCGATAAACTCATCTTT
- | TRDJ1 | TRDD3 | TRDV1 | CALGEFWASTWGMTYLYTDKLIF | TGTGCTCTTGGGGAATTCTGGGCCTCAACGTGGGGGATGACCTACTTGTACACCGATAAACTCATCTTT
- | TRDJ1 | - | TRDV1 | CALGERFPVDLDKLIF | TGTGCTCTTGGGGAACGTTTCCCCGTTGACCTTGATAAACTCATCTTT
few | TRDJ1 | TRDD3 | TRDV1 | CALGGLALDWGPTDKLIF | TGTGCTCTTGGGGGACTAGCTTTGGACTGGGGGCCCACCGATAAACTCATCTTT
- | TRDJ1 | TRDD2 | TRDV1 | CALGDPFPTSLGTTIYTDKLIF | TGTGCTCTTGGGGATCCATTTCCTACTAGTCTGGGCACTACGATTTACACCGATAAACTCATCTTT
few | TRDJ1 | - | TRDV1 | CALGPPGLRRGLIIGGTDKLIF | TGTGCTCTTGGGCCCCCAGGGCTACGTAGGGGCCTGATTATTGGGGGGACCGATAAACTCATCTTT
few | TRDJ1 | TRDD3 | TRDV1 | CALGEQSIYRLGDRGPDKLIF | TGTGCTCTTGGGGAACAATCGATATACCGACTGGGGGATAGGGGCCCCGATAAACTCATCTTT
- | TRDJ1 | - | TRDV1 | CALGDFLPTGGPLLYTDKLIF | TGTGCTCTTGGGGATTTCCTTCCTACTGGGGGACCCCTCCTGTACACCGATAAACTCATCTTT
- | TRDJ1 | TRDD3 | TRDV1 | CALGERDFPYWGNSADKLIF | TGTGCTCTTGGGGAGCGGGATTTCCCGTACTGGGGGAACAGCGCCGATAAACTCATCTTT
- | TRDJ1 | - | TRDV1 | CALGEGSYGYWIGTDKLIF | TGTGCTCTTGGGGAGGGCTCCTACGGATACTGGATTGGTACCGATAAACTCATCTTT
- | TRDJ1 | TRDD3 | TRDV1 | CALGEPPLTGGNTDKLIF | TGTGCTCTTGGGGAACCCCCCCTGACTGGGGGGAATACCGATAAACTCATCTTT
- | TRDJ1 | TRDD3 | TRDV1 | CALGELKPRYWGIKSDKLIF | TGTGCTCTTGGGGAACTGAAGCCGCGGTACTGGGGGATTAAGTCCGATAAACTCATCTTT
once | TRDJ1 | TRDD3 | TRDV2 | CACVIWGIGPYTDKLIF | TGTGCCTGTGTCATCTGGGGGATAGGCCCGTACACCGATAAACTCATCTTT
- | TRDJ1 | TRDD3 | TRDV1 | CALGEKPWLAPTGDLTNADKLIF | TGTGCTCTTGGGGAAAAGCCCTGGCTCGCCCCTACTGGGGACCTAACGAACGCCGATAAACTCATCTTT
- | TRDJ1 | TRDD3 | TRDV1 | CALGEVNGRAGTGGPNQVDKLIF | TGTGCTCTTGGGGAAGTAAACGGCCGGGCCGGTACTGGGGGACCCAACCAGGTTGATAAACTCATCTTT
- | TRDJ1 | - | TRDV1 | CALGECSVPTTSDTDKLIF | TGTGCTCTTGGGGAATGCTCGGTCCCTACGACCTCGGACACCGATAAACTCATCTTT
- | TRDJ1 | TRDD3 | TRDV1 | CALGGTRGIYTDKLIF | TGTGCTCTTGGGGGCACCCGGGGGATTTACACCGATAAACTCATCTTT
medium-sized | TRDJ1 | - | TRDV2 | CACSHAGTDKLIF | TGTGCCTGTAGCCACGCGGGCACCGATAAACTCATCTTT
- | TRDJ2 | - | TRDV1 | CALGECHPHSSYDNRPSLGDRALTAQLFF | TGTGCTCTTGGGGAATGCCACCCTCACTCTTCCTACGACAATAGACCCTCACTGGGGGACAGAGCTTTGACAGCACAACTCTTCTTT
once | TRDJ1 | TRDD3 | TRDV1 | CALGIKGRDWGIADKLIF | TGTGCTCTTGGCATCAAGGGGAGGGACTGGGGGATCGCCGATAAACTCATCTTT